This record concerns one TCR beta chain sequence. Its antigen is still unknown. This CDR3 region has 13 residues. Trimming took 4 bases from V and 3 from J, leaving 10 bases between them. Germline CDR1 reads SEHNR; CDR2 reads FQNEAQ (reference sequence). The sample originates from a study of cytomegalovirus exposure and HLA in healthy donors. Whole-study context: The early release's HLA-typed donors yielded approximately 85 million unique TCRs.

In the PCR, 60 Vbeta and 13 Jbeta primers were used. Profiling relied on immunoSEQ multiplex PCR, and the TCRdb table lists in-frame clones only, not all of them. The sample consists of 55,000 to 70,000 clones, roughly 74% of them appearing once. Points from the study as a whole: Near-uniform donor sequencing depth was presumed by presence/absence analyses. According to the study, around 160 TCR beta chains were cytomegalovirus-associated.

This rearrangement joins TRBV7-9 to TRBJ2-7; maybe TRBD1 (5 bases). This sequence originates from an older woman in good health and CMV-seropositive. Sequenced input: PBMCs. This CDR3 reads CASSSSGIYEQYF. CDR3 nucleotides: TGTGCCAGCAGCTCGTCAGGGATCTACGAGCAGTACTTC.